A selection of T cell receptor beta chains follows, all from one sample in a study of T cell repertoires in aging, cancer and after chemotherapy. MiXCR was run by TCRdb on the multiplex PCR reads, yielding one entry per CDR3 protein. The sample holds 2,500 to 3,500 distinct CDR3 sequences, less than 45% seen once. The sequenced sample was blood. These TCRs come from a human donor with a solid tumor. Each CDR3 is given with its conserved first and last residue. The D gene is left open where the match is weak. Expanded clones get a size class; other rows say once, few or many, or leave the size out.

clone_size	d_call	j_call	v_call	cdr3_nt	cdr3_aa
once	-	TRBJ1-2	TRBV6-5	TGTGCCAGCACCCCCCCGGGACTCTACTATGGCTACACCTTC	CASTPPGLYYGYTF
few	TRBD2	TRBJ2-5	TRBV7-2	TGTGCCAGCAGCTTGGAGGGAGGGGAGACCCAGTACTTC	CASSLEGGETQYF
-	TRBD2	TRBJ2-3	TRBV20-1	TGCAGTGTTCTATCGGACCGGACTAGCGGGAGCACAGATACGCAGTATTTT	CSVLSDRTSGSTDTQYF
few	-	TRBJ1-5	TRBV29-1	TGCAGCGTTAGTCAGGGCAATCAGCCCCAGCATTTT	CSVSQGNQPQHF
-	-	TRBJ2-7	TRBV30	TGTGCCTGGAACGTAACAAGACGGCTCTCCTACGAGCAGTACTTC	CAWNVTRRLSYEQYF
few	-	TRBJ2-2	TRBV30	TGTGCCTGGAGAGCGGGGAACACCGGGGAGCTGTTTTTT	CAWRAGNTGELFF
-	TRBD1	TRBJ1-2	TRBV20-1	TGCAGTGCGACCCTGACAGGGGACTATGGCTACACCTTC	CSATLTGDYGYTF
-	-	TRBJ2-2	TRBV6-5	TGTGCCAGCAGTTACAGGGACCCCCGAGGCACCGGGGAGCTGTTTTTT	CASSYRDPRGTGELFF
few	-	TRBJ2-7	TRBV30	TGTGCCTGGAGTGTAACTGGGGGGGAGCAGTACTTC	CAWSVTGGEQYF
-	TRBD1	TRBJ1-1	TRBV6-6	TGTGCCAGCAGTGGACAGGGGGACACTGAAGCTTTCTTT	CASSGQGDTEAFF
-	-	TRBJ2-1	TRBV11-2	TGTGCCAGCAGCTTCGTTAAGAGTGGCTACAATGAGCAGTTCTTC	CASSFVKSGYNEQFF
-	-	TRBJ2-3	TRBV11-2	TGTGCCAGCAGCTTAGCTCCTACTACCACAGATACGCAGTATTTT	CASSLAPTTTDTQYF
-	-	TRBJ2-7	TRBV5-1	TGCGCCAGTGGACCAAGCAGGGCAACCTCCTACGAGCAGTACTTC	CASGPSRATSYEQYF
-	TRBD1	TRBJ2-7	TRBV7-2	TGTGCCAGCAGCTATACCGGGACAGGGATGGAGCAGTACTTC	CASSYTGTGMEQYF
-	TRBD1	TRBJ1-2	TRBV6-5	TGTGCCAGCAGTTATACAGGGGTGGGCGATAGCTATGGCTACACCTTC	CASSYTGVGDSYGYTF
few	-	TRBJ2-2	TRBV7-9	TGTGCCAGCAGCTTTGGGGGGCCCGGGGAGCTGTTTTTT	CASSFGGPGELFF
-	-	TRBJ2-7	TRBV11-2	TGTGCCAGCAGCTTTGAGCGGGTCGACTCCTACGAGCAGTACTTC	CASSFERVDSYEQYF
few	-	TRBJ1-6	TRBV6-5	TGTGCCAGCACCACCGTGGGGGGAAGGCCCCTCCACTTT	CASTTVGGRPLHF
-	TRBD1	TRBJ1-5	TRBV5-4	TGTGCCAGCAGCTTGGAGGGGGCCAATCAGCCCCAGCATTTT	CASSLEGANQPQHF
few	-	TRBJ2-7	TRBV7-9	TGTGCCAGCAGCTTAGGACCGGCCGAGCAGTACTTC	CASSLGPAEQYF
few	TRBD1	TRBJ1-3	TRBV7-7	TGTGCTAGCAGCTCCCTTCTATTAGGGAGGGACAGCGGGTTT	CASSSLLLGRDSGF
-	-	TRBJ1-5	TRBV15	TGTGCCACCAGCTCCTCCGCAGGGGCCTATCAGCCCCAGCATTTT	CATSSSAGAYQPQHF
-	-	TRBJ1-1	TRBV6-5	TGTGCCAGCGGTGAAAGGGGCACTAACACTGAAGCTTTCTTT	CASGERGTNTEAFF
few	-	TRBJ2-7	TRBV20-1	TGCAGTGCCCCCCTTGGCTCTGGCCCCTACGAGCAGTACTTC	CSAPLGSGPYEQYF
-	-	TRBJ2-7	TRBV28	TGTGCCAGCAGTTTTTTAGGGAAAAATGCCTACGAGCAGTACTTC	CASSFLGKNAYEQYF
large	-	TRBJ1-2	TRBV6-5	TGTGCCACGCTACAGGGCACCTATGGCTACACCTTC	CATLQGTYGYTF
-	-	TRBJ1-1	TRBV6-5	TGTGCCAGCAGTGATGGGGCAGGGGCTGAAGCTTTCTTT	CASSDGAGAEAFF
few	-	TRBJ1-2	TRBV20-1	TGCAGTGCTAGAGATCCCAGGGTCGACTATGGCTACACCTTC	CSARDPRVDYGYTF
-	TRBD1	TRBJ1-5	TRBV19	TGTGCCAGTAAGGCACAGGGGATGGTGAACGGCAATCAGCCCCAGCATTTT	CASKAQGMVNGNQPQHF
-	-	TRBJ2-7	TRBV7-6	TGTGCCAGCAGTTTGGGTGGGGCGAGCTCCTACGAGCAGTACTTC	CASSLGGASSYEQYF
-	-	TRBJ2-7	TRBV7-5	-	CISVSEAPSGTGAEQYF
-	-	TRBJ2-5	TRBV6-5	TGTGCCAGCAGTTACACGTCGGCCCGGGGAGAGACCCAGTACTTC	CASSYTSARGETQYF
large	TRBD1	TRBJ1-2	TRBV29-1	TGCAGCTCAGCCCGGGACAGGGAGAGCTACACCTTC	CSSARDRESYTF
-	TRBD1	TRBJ1-1	TRBV6-5	TGTGCCAGCGGGTCGACAGGGGGCACTGAAGCTTTCTTT	CASGSTGGTEAFF
-	-	TRBJ2-2	TRBV12-3/TRBV12-4	TGTGCCAGCAGTCCGCCAGGGGTGAACACCGGGGAGCTGTTTTTT	CASSPPGVNTGELFF
-	TRBD1	TRBJ1-5	TRBV12-3/TRBV12-4	TGTGCCAGCAGCCCGAACCTAGGACAGGGTCTTAATCAGCCCCAGCATTTT	CASSPNLGQGLNQPQHF
-	-	TRBJ1-5	TRBV12-3/TRBV12-4	TGTGCCAGCAGCCCCGCGGGCTATCGCAATCAGCCCCAGCATTTT	CASSPAGYRNQPQHF
-	-	TRBJ1-2	TRBV5-1	TGCGCCAGCAGCTTGACCCCGGGCCTCTCTGGCTACACCTTC	CASSLTPGLSGYTF
once	TRBD1	TRBJ2-7	TRBV4-1	TGCGCCAGCAGCTACAACAGGGGACCTGTGGGGGAGCAGTACTTC	CASSYNRGPVGEQYF
-	-	TRBJ2-1	TRBV6-1	TGTGCCAGCAGTGAAAGGGGCGCGTCAACCGGGGATGAGCAGTTCTTC	CASSERGASTGDEQFF